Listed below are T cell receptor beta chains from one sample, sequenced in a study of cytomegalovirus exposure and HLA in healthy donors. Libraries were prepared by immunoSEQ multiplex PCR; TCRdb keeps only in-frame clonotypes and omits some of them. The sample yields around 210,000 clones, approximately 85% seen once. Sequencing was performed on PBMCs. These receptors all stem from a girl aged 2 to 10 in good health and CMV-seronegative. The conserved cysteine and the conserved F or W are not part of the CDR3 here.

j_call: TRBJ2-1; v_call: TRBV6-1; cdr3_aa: ASSEPPLSSYNEQF
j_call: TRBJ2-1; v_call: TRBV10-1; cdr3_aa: ASSIAGLSFNEQF
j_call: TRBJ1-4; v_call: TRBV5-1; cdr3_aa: ASSLLGGTTNEKLF
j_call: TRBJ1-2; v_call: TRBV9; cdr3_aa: ASIGQGYGYT
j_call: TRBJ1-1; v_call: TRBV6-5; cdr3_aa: ASSSQGALEAF
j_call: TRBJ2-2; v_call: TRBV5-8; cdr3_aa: ASSLEGAGTGELF
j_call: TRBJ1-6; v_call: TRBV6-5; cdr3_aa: ASSPRGSPLH
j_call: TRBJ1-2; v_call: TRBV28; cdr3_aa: ASSLDRVNGYT
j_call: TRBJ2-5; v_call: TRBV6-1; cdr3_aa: ASSELWFGGGKETQY
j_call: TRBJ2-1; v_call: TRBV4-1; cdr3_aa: ASSQVASGAGEQF
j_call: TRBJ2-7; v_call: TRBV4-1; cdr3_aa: ASSPRNIAASSYEQY
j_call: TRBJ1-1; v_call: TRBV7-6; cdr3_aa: ASSPDRGRKEAF
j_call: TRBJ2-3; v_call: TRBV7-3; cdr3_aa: ASSPERGGRGDTQY
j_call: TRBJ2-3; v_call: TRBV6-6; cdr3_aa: AIGTSGRGSTDTQY
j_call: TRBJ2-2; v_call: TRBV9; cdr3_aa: ASSVPSNTGELF
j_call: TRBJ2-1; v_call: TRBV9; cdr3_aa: ASSVMGSSYNEQF
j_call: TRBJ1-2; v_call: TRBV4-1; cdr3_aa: ASSPNRGTSYGYT
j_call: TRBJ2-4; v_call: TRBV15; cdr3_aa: ATSRMGQGKNIQY
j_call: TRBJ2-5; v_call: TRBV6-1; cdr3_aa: ASSERWGWAQETQY
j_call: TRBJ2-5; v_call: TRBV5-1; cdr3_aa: ASWQGAVGETQY
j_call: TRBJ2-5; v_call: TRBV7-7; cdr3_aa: ASSLGVGGQETQY
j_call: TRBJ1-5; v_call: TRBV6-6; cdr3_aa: ASSTGTGGNQPQH
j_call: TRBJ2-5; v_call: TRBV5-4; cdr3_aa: ASSSGLAGVGQETQY
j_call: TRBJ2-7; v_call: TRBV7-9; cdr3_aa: ASKEGNYEQY
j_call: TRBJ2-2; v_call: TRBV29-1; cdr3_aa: SAGTATGELF
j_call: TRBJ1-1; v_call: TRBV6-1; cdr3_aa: ASSPRVGTEAF
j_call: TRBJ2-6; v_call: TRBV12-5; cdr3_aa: ASGLVLLAGGTGANVLT
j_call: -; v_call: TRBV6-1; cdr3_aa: ASQGNSYEQY
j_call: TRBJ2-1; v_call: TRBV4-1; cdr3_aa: ASSTSPRTSGRLNNEQF
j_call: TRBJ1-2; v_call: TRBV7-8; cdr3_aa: ASSFDRQGGYT
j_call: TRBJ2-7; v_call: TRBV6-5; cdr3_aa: ASSYYGQEQY
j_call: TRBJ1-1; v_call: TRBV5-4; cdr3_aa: ASSLHRDLNTEAF
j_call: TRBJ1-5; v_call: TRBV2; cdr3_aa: ASSKQGTLNQPQH
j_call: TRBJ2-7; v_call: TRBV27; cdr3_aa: ASSLGRGLYEQY
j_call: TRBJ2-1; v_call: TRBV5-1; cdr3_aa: ASSRLAGRGSYNEQF
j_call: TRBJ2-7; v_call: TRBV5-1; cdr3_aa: ASSFDRITYEQY
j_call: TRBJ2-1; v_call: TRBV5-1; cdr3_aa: ASSQEGKTRYNEQF
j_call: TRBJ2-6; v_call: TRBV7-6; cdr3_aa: ASSLTGANVLT
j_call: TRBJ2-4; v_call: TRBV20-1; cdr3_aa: SAGNRGQY
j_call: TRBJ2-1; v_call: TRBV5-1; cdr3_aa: ASSLTGTGLNEQF
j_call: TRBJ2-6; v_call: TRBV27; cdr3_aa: ASTIRQGASGANVLT
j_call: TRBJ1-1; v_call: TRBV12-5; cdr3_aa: ASGLRDRGLRSTEAF
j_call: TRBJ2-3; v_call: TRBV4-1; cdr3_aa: ASSPAAGGSTDTQY
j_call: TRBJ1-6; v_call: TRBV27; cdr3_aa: ATKTRQMKLLYNSPLH
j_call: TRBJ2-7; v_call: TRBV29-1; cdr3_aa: SALGSYEQY
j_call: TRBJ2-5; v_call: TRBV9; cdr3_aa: ASSVGGTSGLETQY
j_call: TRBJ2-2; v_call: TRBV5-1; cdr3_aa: ASFGLANTGELF
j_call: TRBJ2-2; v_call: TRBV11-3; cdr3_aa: ASRGSGESAGELF
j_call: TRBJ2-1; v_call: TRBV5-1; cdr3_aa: ASSLAAGGTNEQF
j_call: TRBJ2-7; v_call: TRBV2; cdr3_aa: ASMLDSSYEQY
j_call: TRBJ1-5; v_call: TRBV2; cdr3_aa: ASRTSYSNQPQH
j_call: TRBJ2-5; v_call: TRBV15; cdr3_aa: ATSRDPGETQY
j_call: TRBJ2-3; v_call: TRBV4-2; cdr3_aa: ASRQSNTRTDTQY
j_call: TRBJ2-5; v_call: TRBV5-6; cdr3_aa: ASSLIGTGKVETQY